The rows below give T cell receptor beta chains drawn from one sample of a study of OX40 agonist ivuxolimab in advanced cancers. This table comes from immunoSEQ multiplex PCR, and its TCRdb copy is limited to in-frame clones, with some not included. The table shows about 880 clones, with roughly 70% occurring only once. Sequenced here: CD4+ or CD8+ T cells sorted from blood, sampled in a trial of the OX40 agonist ivuxolimab. The receptors come from an adult with an advanced solid tumor such as melanoma, head and neck, liver or kidney cancer. The CDR3 runs from the conserved cysteine through the conserved F or W. D genes are given only for firm matches. Clone sizes are given selectively: once, few, many, or a class where the clone is expanded.

clone_size	d_call	cdr3_length	v_call	j_call	cdr3_aa	cdr3_nt
few	NA	16	TRBV5-6	TRBJ2-1	CASSLGVGGAYNEQFF	TGTGCCAGCAGCTTGGGGGTCGGCGGGGCCTACAATGAGCAGTTCTTC
large	NA	13	TRBV4-1	TRBJ1-4	CASMPESGEKLFF	TGCGCCAGCATGCCAGAGTCAGGGGAAAAACTGTTTTTT
few	NA	13	TRBV11-2	TRBJ1-1	CASSLVSWSEAFF	TGTGCCAGCAGCTTAGTTTCATGGAGTGAAGCTTTCTTT
once	NA	13	TRBV4-1	TRBJ1-5	CASSQWGPQPQHF	TGCGCCAGCAGCCAATGGGGTCCCCAGCCCCAGCATTTT
NA	NA	13	TRBV15	TRBJ2-5	CATSRSGGETQYF	TGTGCCACCAGCAGATCAGGAGGAGAGACCCAGTACTTC
NA	TRBD2	14	TRBV27	TRBJ2-7	CASSSSRDYYEQYF	TGTGCCAGCAGTTCAAGTCGGGACTACTACGAGCAGTACTTC
NA	NA	16	TRBV28	TRBJ2-2	CASSSSGAGLTGELFF	TGTGCCAGCAGCTCATCCGGGGCAGGGCTCACCGGGGAGCTGTTTTTT
NA	NA	13	TRBV18	TRBJ2-1	CASSPVGRGEQFF	TGTGCCAGCTCACCAGTAGGGAGAGGCGAGCAGTTCTTC
NA	NA	14	TRBV30	TRBJ1-2	CAWSVGGAGSVFTF	TGTGCCTGGAGTGTAGGGGGTGCAGGGAGCGTCTTCACCTTC
few	NA	14	TRBV5-6	TRBJ2-7	CASSPDRGGYEQYF	TGTGCCAGCAGCCCCGACAGGGGAGGGTACGAGCAGTACTTC
NA	TRBD1	15	TRBV7-8	TRBJ1-1	CASSAGQGKGTEAFF	TGTGCCAGCAGCGCCGGACAGGGGAAGGGTACTGAAGCTTTCTTT
once	NA	15	TRBV29-1	TRBJ2-6	CSVISIQSRANVLTF	TGCAGCGTTATAAGCATACAAAGTCGGGCCAACGTCCTGACTTTC
NA	NA	16	TRBV27	TRBJ2-1	CASSWDVRSSYNEQFF	TGTGCCAGCAGTTGGGACGTGAGAAGCTCCTACAATGAGCAGTTCTTC
NA	NA	16	TRBV9	TRBJ2-2	CASSDSGTPNTGELFF	TGTGCCAGCAGCGACAGCGGGACACCGAACACCGGGGAGCTGTTTTTT
NA	NA	16	TRBV9	TRBJ2-3	CASSVGTAGSTDTQYF	TGTGCCAGCAGCGTAGGAACGGCGGGAAGCACAGATACGCAGTATTTT
NA	NA	16	TRBV5-6	TRBJ2-7	CASSPRVGASFYEQYF	TGTGCCAGCAGCCCCCGCGTCGGGGCATCCTTCTACGAGCAGTACTTC
NA	TRBD2	13	TRBV19	TRBJ2-2	CASIGLATGELFF	TGTGCCAGTATAGGACTAGCTACCGGGGAGCTGTTTTTT
few	NA	14	TRBV27	TRBJ1-1	CASRMTARNTEAFF	TGTGCCAGCAGAATGACAGCTAGGAACACTGAAGCTTTCTTT
few	TRBD2	12	TRBV5-6	TRBJ2-1	CASSLAGGGEFF	TGTGCCAGCAGCTTGGCCGGGGGAGGGGAGTTCTTC
NA	NA	14	TRBV4-3	TRBJ2-1	CASSPGVSYNEQFF	TGCGCCAGCAGCCCGGGTGTTTCCTACAATGAGCAGTTCTTC
NA	NA	14	TRBV7-8	TRBJ1-2	CASSLSRVSDGYTF	TGTGCCAGCAGCTTAAGTCGGGTTTCGGATGGCTACACCTTC
few	NA	15	TRBV7-3	TRBJ2-1	CASSSRVGVGNEQFF	TGTGCCAGCAGCTCACGTGTCGGAGTTGGGAATGAGCAGTTCTTC
NA	TRBD2	17	TRBV4-2	TRBJ2-2	CASSRDIAGGATGELFF	TGTGCCAGCAGCCGAGATATAGCGGGAGGGGCCACCGGGGAGCTGTTTTTT
NA	TRBD1	14	TRBV6-1	TRBJ2-7	CATRGDRGTYEQYF	TGTGCCACCAGGGGGGACAGGGGGACCTACGAGCAGTACTTC
once	TRBD1	15	TRBV5-5	TRBJ2-7	CASSAGTGGPREQYF	TGTGCCAGCAGCGCAGGGACAGGGGGCCCTCGGGAGCAGTACTTC
NA	TRBD1	16	TRBV5-6	TRBJ1-1	CASSLWGQGKGAEAFF	TGTGCCAGCAGCTTATGGGGACAGGGCAAGGGGGCTGAAGCTTTCTTT
NA	NA	14	TRBV7-9	TRBJ2-2	CASSPATSTGELFF	TGTGCCAGCAGCCCGGCGACTAGCACCGGGGAGCTGTTTTTT
NA	NA	15	TRBV4-3	TRBJ1-2	CASSQDRTPNYGYTF	TGCGCCAGCAGCCAAGATCGGACACCCAACTATGGCTACACCTTC
NA	TRBD2	16	TRBV5-5	TRBJ2-1	CASSFGGEISYNEQFF	TGTGCCAGCAGCTTCGGGGGGGAAATTTCCTACAATGAGCAGTTCTTC
NA	TRBD1	15	TRBV11-3	TRBJ2-2	CASSSAGGITGELFF	TGTGCCAGCAGCTCAGCAGGGGGTATTACCGGGGAGCTGTTTTTT
NA	TRBD2	14	TRBV6-4	TRBJ2-7	CASTRDIRGGEQYF	TGTGCCAGCACCCGAGACATCCGGGGGGGCGAGCAGTACTTC
NA	TRBD2	16	TRBV7-6	TRBJ2-5	CASSWPTSGSPETQYF	TGTGCCAGCAGCTGGCCGACTAGCGGGAGCCCCGAGACCCAGTACTTC
NA	NA	13	TRBV5-1	TRBJ2-7	CASSLPGRDEQYF	TGCGCCAGCAGCTTGCCAGGGAGAGATGAGCAGTACTTC
NA	NA	15	TRBV11-1	TRBJ2-7	CASSLGRGPSYEQYF	TGTGCCAGCAGCTTAGGCCGGGGGCCCTCCTACGAGCAGTACTTC
NA	NA	15	TRBV5-8	TRBJ2-1	CASSLAPGGYNEQFF	TGTGCCAGCAGCTTGGCCCCCGGCGGCTACAATGAGCAGTTCTTC
NA	NA	15	TRBV7-6	TRBJ1-5	CASSLGFGSGQPQHF	TGTGCCAGCAGCTTAGGGTTCGGGTCCGGTCAGCCCCAGCATTTT
once	NA	12	TRBV7-9	TRBJ2-1	CASSLAYDEQFF	TGTGCCAGCAGCTTAGCGTACGATGAGCAGTTCTTC